One sample yielded the 23 T cell receptor beta chains listed below, sequenced in a study of glioma-infiltrating T cells after dendritic cell vaccination. Assay: immunoSEQ multiplex PCR; the TCRdb copy retains only in-frame clones and omits some. The sample contains approximately 62,000 clones, about nine tenths of which appear only once. This sample's time point: after dendritic cell vaccination, including at tumor progression/relapse. The sequencing here drew on blood, taken after dendritic cell vaccination. These receptors all stem from a human donor with glioblastoma.

The chain uses TRBV11-2 and TRBJ2-7, with 9 positions matching TRBD1. The J segment lost 6 bases and the V segment lost 2 bases, leaving 5 bases of the junction unmatched. There are 14 residues in the CDR3. Germline CDR1 and CDR2: SGHAT and FQNNGV. Here the CDR3 DNA reads TGTGCCAGCAGCTTAATACAGGGGGCGAGCGAGCAGTACTTC. The encoded protein is CASSLIQGASEQYF.

The rearrangement uses TRBV7-2 and TRBJ1-3, with D uncertain. The germline V gene has CDR1 SGHTA and CDR2 FQGNSA. The CDR3 extends over 15 amino acids. Trimming shortened V by 2 bases and J by 6 bases, and 14 bases separated the two germline ends. The DNA of the CDR3 is TGTGCCAGCAGCTTACCCCCGTTTGGAGCAAACACCATATATTTT. Translated, it gives CASSLPPFGANTIYF.

This clone appeared a single time. Additional DNA sequences in this sample encode the identical CDR3. The chain joins TRBV15 to TRBJ1-6; 7 positions match TRBD1. V lost 9 bases and J lost 0; bases outside the gene matches: 5. Per the germline V gene, CDR1 is LNHNV and CDR2 is YYDKDF (reference sequence). The CDR3 totals 15 residues. This CDR3 reads CATAGGSSYNSPLHF. CDR3 DNA: TGTGCCACAGCAGGGGGAAGCTCCTATAATTCACCCCTCCACTTT.

V gene TRBV9 combines with J gene TRBJ2-1; D is ambiguous. Germline CDR1 SGDLS, CDR2 YYNGEE. V was clipped by 1 base and J by 8 bases, with 19 bases between them. This CDR3 has 16 amino acids. CDR3 in amino acids: CASSVYGPPSPDEQFF. The DNA of the CDR3 is TGTGCCAGCAGCGTATATGGCCCCCCTTCCCCCGATGAGCAGTTCTTC.

This sequence joins TRBV14 and TRBJ1-1; D might be TRBD1 (5 bases). The CDR3 is made up of 15 amino acids. Germline V gene data show CDR1 as SGHDN and CDR2 as FVKESK. Deletions cut 2 bases from V and 8 bases from J, with 18 bases between. CDR3 loop: CASSQNSKGPDEAFF. CDR3 nucleotide sequence: TGTGCCAGCAGCCAAAATTCGAAGGGGCCGGACGAAGCTTTCTTT.

V is TRBV25-1 and J is TRBJ1-4; 8 bases agree with TRBD1. The CDR3 extends over 15 amino acids. Losses at the gene ends were 2 bases for V and 7 bases for J; bases not matched to a gene: 6. Germline-derived CDR1 and CDR2 are MGHDK and SYGVNS. The CDR3 here is CASSEQGARGEKLFF. CDR3 DNA: TGTGCCAGCAGTGAACAGGGGGCGCGCGGTGAAAAACTGTTTTTT.

This clone occurred once. This chain links TRBV9 with TRBJ1-4; D perhaps matches TRBD1 (6 bases). This CDR3 region has 15 residues. The germline V and J ends were trimmed by 3 bases and 5 bases, with 14 bases remaining between them. CDR1 is SGDLS and CDR2 is YYNGEE in the germline V gene. The CDR3 bases are TGTGCCAGCAGCGGTACAGGGCGGGGGAATGAAAAACTGTTTTTT. It translates to CASSGTGRGNEKLFF.

V is TRBV27 and J is TRBJ2-6; tentative D call: TRBD1 (5 bases). V dropped 5 bases and J dropped 4 bases, with 18 bases sitting between them. CDR1 MNHEY and CDR2 SMNVEV come from the germline V gene (reference sequence). The CDR3 consists of 17 residues. Here the CDR3 reads CASSPEIDSSGANVLTF. As DNA, the CDR3 is TGTGCCAGCAGTCCAGAGATAGACAGTTCCGGGGCCAACGTCCTGACTTTC.

This sequence joins TRBV7-2 and TRBJ2-7; 8 bases agree with TRBD1. Trimming removed 3 bases from V and 2 bases from J; junction bases left unmatched: 6. Looked up from germline, CDR1 is SGHTA and CDR2 is FQGNSA. This CDR3 is 15 amino acids long. In nucleotides, the CDR3 is TGTGCCAGCAGCTTGGCGAGGACAGGGCCCTACGAGCAGTACTTC. Its translation: CASSLARTGPYEQYF. Complete variable domain (other parts from reference TRBV7-2 and TRBJ2-7): GAGVSQSPSNKVTEKGKDVELRCDPISGHTALYWYRQSLGQGLEFLIYFQGNSAPDKSGLPSDRFSAERTGGSVSTLTIQRTQQEDSAVYLCASSLARTGPYEQYFGPGTRLTVT.

The rearrangement links TRBV6-1 to TRBJ2-5, with D perhaps TRBD1 (6 bases). Trimming cost V 10 bases and J 0 bases, with 15 bases left between them. Germline CDR1 reads MNHNS; CDR2 reads SASEGT. CDR3 length: 14 residues. CDR3 sequence (DNA): TGTGCCAACTCTTTCCGGGACAACCAAGAGACCCAGTACTTC. As protein: CANSFRDNQETQYF.

This chain connects TRBV5-6 to TRBJ1-6, with a tentative D call TRBD1 (6 bases). The CDR3 sequence is 17 residues long. Trimming removed 1 base from V and 4 bases from J, with 15 bases in between. Germline lookup yields CDR1 SGHDT and CDR2 YYEEEE. As DNA, the CDR3 is TGTGCCAGCAGCTTGCAGGGGCAGGGGCTGTATAATTCACCCCTCCACTTT. Its protein product is CASSLQGQGLYNSPLHF.

The genes are TRBV7-9 and TRBJ1-6, with D uncertain. With 1 base removed from V and 8 bases from J, the gap between germline ends came to 6 bases. Germline lookup yields CDR1 SEHNR and CDR2 FQNEAQ (reference sequence). The CDR3 extends over 13 amino acids. This CDR3 is CASSLGRDSPLHF. The CDR3 DNA follows: TGTGCCAGCAGCTTAGGGAGGGATTCACCCCTCCACTTT.

The CDR3 DNA reads as TGTGCCAGCAGCTTTTATTTTACTGGAAACACCATATATTTT. This gives the protein CASSFYFTGNTIYF. The chain carries TRBV5-6 and TRBJ1-3; D remains ambiguous. The CDR3 has 14 amino acids. Germline lookup yields CDR1 SGHDT and CDR2 YYEEEE. V was shortened by 2 bases and J by 2 bases, with 8 bases between the two germline ends.

The V call is TRBV30, the J call TRBJ2-2, with 9 bases that match TRBD2. The CDR3 totals 18 residues. With V trimmed by 0 bases and J by 6 bases, 14 bases remained unmatched. In germline, CDR1 is GTSNPN, CDR2 SVGIG (reference sequence). The CDR3 here is CAWSVGVLAGIRAGELFF. The DNA for the CDR3 is TGTGCCTGGAGTGTAGGGGTACTAGCGGGTATTAGGGCCGGGGAGCTGTTTTTT.

The V gene is TRBV7-9, the J gene TRBJ1-4, with D tentatively TRBD1 (5 bases). V lost 6 bases, J lost 2 bases, and 13 bases lay in between. The CDR3 has 15 residues. The germline CDR1 and CDR2 sequences are SEHNR and FQNEAQ (reference sequence). CDR3 sequence: CASRGSGHTNEKLFF. Written as DNA, the CDR3 is TGTGCCAGCAGAGGTTCAGGACACACTAATGAAAAACTGTTTTTT.

This chain uses TRBV7-8 with TRBJ2-5, with a possible D match to TRBD1 (6 bases). This CDR3 spans 16 amino acids. Between the trimmed V and J ends, which lost 5 bases and 6 bases, there was a span of 22 bases. The V gene's germline CDR1 is SGHVS and CDR2 FQNEAQ. The CDR3 DNA follows: TGTGCCAGCAGCCCTAAGGTTGGCAGGGGATCGCAGACCCAGTACTTC. Residues: CASSPKVGRGSQTQYF.

The V and J genes are TRBV11-2 and TRBJ2-1, with D unresolved. The CDR3 runs to 14 residues. Looked up from germline, CDR1 is SGHAT and CDR2 is FQNNGV. Trimming cost V 3 bases and J 4 bases, with 10 bases left between them. The CDR3 DNA sequence: TGTGCCAGCAGCTTGGGTCCGGAGTACAATGAGCAGTTCTTC. This translates into CASSLGPEYNEQFF. The full variable domain, in which reference TRBV11-2 and TRBJ2-1 provide the parts outside the CDR3, is EAGVAQSPRYKIIEKRQSVAFWCNPISGHATLYWYQQILGQGPKLLIQFQNNGVVDDSQLPKDRFSAERLKGVDSTLKIQPAKLEDSAVYLCASSLGPEYNEQFFGPGTRLTVL.

The chain combines TRBV11-3 with TRBJ1-1; the D is unclear. V was cut by 6 bases and J by 1 base, with 9 bases left in between. CDR3 length: 13 amino acids. Germline V CDR1 and CDR2: SGHNT, YENEEA. The CDR3 DNA sequence: TGTGCCAGCAGGGCGGATGGGAACACTGAAGCTTTCTTT. Residues: CASRADGNTEAFF.

The rearrangement links TRBV10-3 to TRBJ1-4; 8 nucleotides agree with TRBD1. The germline V gene encodes CDR1 ENHRY and CDR2 SYGVKD. J lost 8 bases, V lost 6 bases, and 2 bases had no gene match. CDR3 length: 12 residues. The DNA of the CDR3 is TGTGCCATCAGGGGACAGGAAGAAAAACTGTTTTTT. Protein sequence: CAIRGQEEKLFF.

The chain has TRBV10-2 and TRBJ2-3; 10 bases are shared with TRBD2. The CDR3 spans 15 residues. Germline CDR1 and CDR2: WSHSY and SAAADI. The V segment lost 6 bases and the J segment 1 base; nucleotides outside the gene matches: 4. The CDR3: CASSPGLAGTDTQYF. CDR3 bases: TGCGCCAGCAGCCCCGGACTAGCGGGCACAGATACGCAGTATTTT.

The chain joins TRBV5-4 to TRBJ2-7; tentatively, D is TRBD2 (7 bases). The CDR3 extends over 14 amino acids. Germline V CDR1 and CDR2: SGHNT, YYREEE (reference sequence). The V end lost 2 bases, the J end lost 6 bases, and 15 bases lay between the germline ends. The CDR3 here is CASSLPAGAVEQYF. The CDR3 nucleotides are TGTGCCAGCAGCTTACCCGCGGGGGCCGTCGAGCAGTACTTC.

The chain is built from TRBV4-3 and TRBJ1-6; D unclear. Per the germline V gene, CDR1 is LGHNA and CDR2 is YSLEER. V lost 0 bases and J 5 bases, leaving 11 bases between the germline ends. CDR3 length: 16 residues. Here the CDR3 DNA reads TGCGCCAGCAGCCAAGATGAGGCAGCGAATAATTCACCCCTCCACTTT. Its translation is CASSQDEAANNSPLHF.

The J gene is TRBJ1-5, the V gene TRBV19; 9 positions agree with TRBD1. This CDR3 contains 15 residues. The trim removed 8 bases at V and 4 bases at J, leaving 9 bases unmatched. The germline V gene has CDR1 LNHDA and CDR2 SQIVND (reference sequence). The CDR3 DNA is TGTGCCAGTGCATCGTACAGGGGGCGAAATCAGCCCCAGCATTTT. Protein product: CASASYRGRNQPQHF.